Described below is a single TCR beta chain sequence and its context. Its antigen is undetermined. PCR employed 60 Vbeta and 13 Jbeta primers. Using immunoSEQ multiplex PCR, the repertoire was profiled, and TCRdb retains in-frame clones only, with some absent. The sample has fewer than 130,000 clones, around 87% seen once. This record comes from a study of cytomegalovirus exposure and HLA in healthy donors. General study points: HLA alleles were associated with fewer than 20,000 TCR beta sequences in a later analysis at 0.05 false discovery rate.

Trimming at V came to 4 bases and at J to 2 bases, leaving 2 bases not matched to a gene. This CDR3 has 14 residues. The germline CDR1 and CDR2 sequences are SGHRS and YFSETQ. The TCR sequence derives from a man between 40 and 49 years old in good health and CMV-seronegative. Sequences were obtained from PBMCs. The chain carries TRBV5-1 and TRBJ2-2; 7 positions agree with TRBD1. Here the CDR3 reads CASSRDSNTGELFF. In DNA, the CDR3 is TGCGCCAGCAGCCGGGACAGCAACACCGGGGAGCTGTTTTTT.